The 12 T cell receptor beta chains given below trace back to one sample, sequenced in a study of graft-versus-host responses after intestinal transplantation. Assay used: immunoSEQ multiplex PCR; TCRdb lists only in-frame clones, some missing. The repertoire holds 89,000 or so clones, with roughly 80% as singletons. No antigen has been identified for these receptors. Sequencing was performed on unstimulated CD4+ T cells sorted from spleen or lymph node cells, taken before intestinal transplant. The receptors come from a human donor who received an intestinal transplant.

The J gene is TRBJ2-3, the V gene TRBV4-1, with TRBD1 as a possible D gene (5 bases). V gave up 0 bases and J gave up 3 bases, with 10 bases separating them. The CDR3 is 15 amino acids. Looked up from germline, CDR1 is MGHRA and CDR2 is YSYEKL. CDR3 residues: CASSQDGAATDTQYF. The CDR3, as DNA: TGCGCCAGCAGCCAAGATGGGGCGGCAACAGATACGCAGTATTTT.

This chain connects TRBV7-3 to TRBJ2-2, with D uncertain. Germline V gene data show CDR1 as SGHTA and CDR2 as FQGTGA. V gave up 8 bases and J gave up 6 bases, with 13 bases separating them. This CDR3 spans 13 amino acids. This chain's CDR3 is CASGSRFPGELFF. The CDR3, as DNA: TGTGCCAGCGGGTCTAGGTTCCCCGGGGAGCTGTTTTTT.

The chain links TRBV27 to TRBJ2-3; a possible D gene is TRBD1 (7 bases). Trimming cost V 6 bases and J 10 bases, with 20 bases left between them. The CDR3 runs to 14 residues. CDR1 is MNHEY and CDR2 is SMNVEV in the germline V gene (reference sequence). The CDR3 DNA sequence: TGTGCCAGCAGCACCCCTCTATCAGGGGGGCCGCAGTATTTT. Its translation is CASSTPLSGGPQYF.

V usage is TRBV5-4 and J usage is TRBJ2-7, with 10 bases fitting TRBD2. Germline values: CDR1 SGHNT, CDR2 YYREEE (reference sequence). The CDR3 has 14 amino acids. With 5 bases clipped from V and 6 bases from J, the junction kept 8 bases outside the gene matches. In nucleotides, the CDR3 is TGTGCCAGCAGGGAAGCGGGGGGGCCTCTCGAGCAGTACTTC. It encodes CASREAGGPLEQYF.

The rearrangement joins TRBV28 to TRBJ2-7; 8 bases map to TRBD1. Trimming at V came to 5 bases and at J to 2 bases, leaving 2 bases not matched to a gene. CDR3 length: 13 amino acids. Per the germline V gene, CDR1 is MDHEN and CDR2 is SYDVKM. DNA of the CDR3: TGTGCCAGCAGTGAGACAGGGGCCTACGAGCAGTACTTC. Translation: CASSETGAYEQYF.

This clone was observed once. The chain joins TRBV10-3 to TRBJ2-2; 10 bases are shared with TRBD1. Germline-derived CDR1 and CDR2 are ENHRY and SYGVKD. The CDR3 length is 16 residues. Trimming took 7 bases from V and 3 from J; bases not matched to a gene: 8. CDR3 amino acids: CAIKKSGTGDTGELFF. The CDR3 nucleotides are TGTGCCATCAAAAAATCCGGGACAGGGGACACCGGGGAGCTGTTTTTT.

V is TRBV5-5 and J is TRBJ2-5, with 9 bases matching TRBD1. The V segment lost 5 bases and the J segment 5 bases; nucleotides outside the gene matches: 16. This CDR3 is 17 amino acids long. Germline lookup yields CDR1 SGHKS and CDR2 YYEKEE (reference sequence). CDR3 nucleotides: TGTGCCAGCAGGCTTTCCGGGACAGGGTATTCGTTGGAGACCCAGTACTTC. It translates to CASRLSGTGYSLETQYF. Complete variable domain (other parts from reference TRBV5-5 and TRBJ2-5): DAGVTQSPTHLIKTRGQQVTLRCSPISGHKSVSWYQQVLGQGPQFIFQYYEKEERGRGNFPDRFSARQFPNYSSELNVNALLLGDSALYLCASRLSGTGYSLETQYFGPGTRLLVL.

This clone was observed a handful of times. This sequence joins TRBV28 and TRBJ2-1; 9 bases align to TRBD1. The CDR3 has 17 residues. V gave up 6 bases and J gave up 7 bases; unmatched junction bases: 16. Germline CDR1 MDHEN, CDR2 SYDVKM. This chain's CDR3 is CASRGTRDRVLGNEQFF. The CDR3 coding sequence is TGTGCCAGCAGGGGCACCCGGGACAGGGTTTTAGGGAATGAGCAGTTCTTC.

This sequence joins TRBV7-7 and TRBJ2-2, with D maybe TRBD1 (6 bases). The CDR3 runs 15 residues. In germline, CDR1 is SSHAT, CDR2 FNYEAQ (reference sequence). The germline V and J ends were trimmed by 5 bases and 5 bases, with 15 bases remaining between them. The CDR3 spells CASSPTWTATGELFF. CDR3 in DNA: TGTGCCAGCAGCCCCACCTGGACAGCTACCGGGGAGCTGTTTTTT. Supplemented by reference TRBV7-7 and TRBJ2-2, the full variable domain reads GAGVSQSPRYKVTKRGQDVTLRCDPISSHATLYWYQQALGQGPEFLTYFNYEAQPDKSGLPSDRFSAERPEGSISTLTIQRTEQRDSAMYRCASSPTWTATGELFFGEGSRLTVL.

The rearrangement links TRBV5-1 to TRBJ2-7, with 11 bases lining up with TRBD2. With 1 base clipped from V and 6 bases from J, the junction kept 6 bases outside the gene matches. The CDR3 consists of 15 residues. Per germline, CDR1 SGHRS and CDR2 YFSETQ. CDR3 region: CASSLSLAGGSEQYF. The CDR3 bases are TGCGCCAGCAGCTTGTCGCTAGCGGGAGGTAGCGAGCAGTACTTC.

This chain uses TRBV2 with TRBJ2-1; D unclear. V was pared by 4 bases and J by 9 bases, with 13 bases between. From germline, CDR1 is SNHLY and CDR2 FYNNEI. The CDR3 totals 13 residues. The CDR3, as DNA: TGTGCCAGCAGTGTTCTTGAGTCTGCTGAGCAGTTCTTC. It translates to CASSVLESAEQFF.

This chain connects TRBV5-5 to TRBJ2-7; 7 bases are a match to TRBD1. CDR3 size: 13 residues. Looked up from germline, CDR1 is SGHKS and CDR2 is YYEKEE (reference sequence). J gave up 0 bases and V 5 bases, and 2 bases lay outside the gene matches. CDR3 bases: TGTGCCAGCAGGGGGGACAGCTCCTACGAGCAGTACTTC. Translating gives CASRGDSSYEQYF.